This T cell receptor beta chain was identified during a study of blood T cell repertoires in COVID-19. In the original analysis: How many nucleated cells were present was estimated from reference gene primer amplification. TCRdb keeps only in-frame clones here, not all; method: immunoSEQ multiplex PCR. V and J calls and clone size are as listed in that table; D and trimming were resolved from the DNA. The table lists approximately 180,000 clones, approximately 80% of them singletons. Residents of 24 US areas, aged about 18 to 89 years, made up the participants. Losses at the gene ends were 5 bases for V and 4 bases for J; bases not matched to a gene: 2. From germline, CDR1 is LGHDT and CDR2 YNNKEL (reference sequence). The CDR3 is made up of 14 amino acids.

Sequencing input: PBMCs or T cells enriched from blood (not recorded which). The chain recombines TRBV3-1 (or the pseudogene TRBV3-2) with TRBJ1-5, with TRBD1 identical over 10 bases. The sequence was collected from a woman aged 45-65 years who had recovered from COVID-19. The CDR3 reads CASSMGQGNQPQHF. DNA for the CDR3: TGTGCCAGCAGCATGGGACAGGGGAATCAGCCCCAGCATTTT.